The 30 T cell receptor beta chains below come from one sample, sequenced in a study of T cell responses to AZD1222 COVID-19 vaccine. The method was immunoSEQ multiplex PCR; TCRdb's version includes in-frame clones alone and lacks a portion of them. The sample yields about 150,000 clones, 90% seen once. Sequenced here: peripheral blood, sampled on day 0 of AZD1222 vaccination. These receptors were collected from an adult in good health.

The CDR3 coding sequence is TGTGCCAGCAGCTTACTCGAAGGGCAGGGCAGCACTGAAGCTTTCTTT. It translates to CASSLLEGQGSTEAFF. The chain combines TRBV7-9 with TRBJ1-1, with TRBD1 as a possible D gene (5 bases). Germline CDR1 and CDR2: SEHNR and FQNEAQ (reference sequence). The V gene lost 2 bases and the J gene lost 4 bases, with 17 bases spanning the gap. The CDR3 contains 16 residues.

V gene TRBV6-5 combines with J gene TRBJ2-7, with TRBD2 identical over 10 bases. CDR3 length: 15 residues. Losses at the gene ends were 6 bases for V and 2 bases for J; bases not matched to a gene: 7. CDR1 is MNHEY, CDR2 SVGAGI, per germline. CDR3 loop: CASREGLASAYEQYF. The CDR3 nucleotides read TGTGCCAGCAGGGAGGGACTAGCGAGCGCCTACGAGCAGTACTTC.

The chain couples TRBV4-1 to TRBJ1-1; no definite D call. The CDR3 has 13 residues. V lost 4 bases and J 0 bases, leaving 6 bases between the germline ends. CDR1 and CDR2 from the germline V gene are MGHRA and YSYEKL. This chain's CDR3 is CASSRELNTEAFF. CDR3 nucleotide sequence: TGCGCCAGCAGCCGAGAGCTGAACACTGAAGCTTTCTTT.

V and J are TRBV14 and TRBJ2-7, with 8 positions matching TRBD1. The V and J ends lost 1 base and 4 bases, in that order; junction bases with no gene match: 6. CDR3 length equals 15 residues. Per the germline V gene, CDR1 is SGHDN and CDR2 is FVKESK. The CDR3 sequence: CASSQGSGGFYEQYF. CDR3 coding DNA: TGTGCCAGCAGCCAAGGGTCAGGGGGCTTTTACGAGCAGTACTTC.

The rearrangement uses TRBV7-8 and TRBJ2-7; D is undetermined. Trimming took 5 bases from V and 3 from J, leaving 17 bases between them. Looked up from germline, CDR1 is SGHVS and CDR2 is FQNEAQ. The CDR3 has 15 residues. This CDR3 is CASSQITDGSYEQYF. The CDR3 region has the DNA TGTGCCAGCAGCCAAATAACCGACGGAAGCTACGAGCAGTACTTC. Drawing the rest from reference TRBV7-8 and TRBJ2-7, the complete variable domain is GAGVSQSPRYKVAKRGQDVALRCDPISGHVSLFWYQQALGQGPEFLTYFQNEAQLDKSGLPSDRFFAERPEGSVSTLKIQRTQQEDSAVYLCASSQITDGSYEQYFGPGTRLTVT.

This clone was recorded once. The gene calls are TRBV18 and TRBJ2-3; TRBD2 agrees at 9 bases. This CDR3 spans 18 amino acids. The V gene end was trimmed by 1 base and the J gene end by 5 bases; junction bases not matched to a gene: 13. CDR1 is KGHSH and CDR2 is LQKENI in the germline V gene. CDR3 bases: TGTGCCAGCTCACCACGGATTTCGGCGGGAGGGCCGGGAGATACGCAGTATTTT. Translation: CASSPRISAGGPGDTQYF.

V and J are TRBV6-2 or TRBV6-3 and TRBJ1-5; D remains ambiguous. Germline-derived CDR1 and CDR2 are MNHEY and SVGEGT. There are 15 residues in the CDR3. Trimming removed 2 bases from V and 6 bases from J, with 14 bases in between. CDR3 in DNA: TGTGCCAGCAGTTACATGGCAGCCTTGGTTCAGCCCCAGCATTTT. Protein: CASSYMAALVQPQHF.

The chain has TRBV3-1 (or the pseudogene TRBV3-2) and TRBJ2-1; D remains unclear. The CDR3 has 13 residues. V was clipped by 6 bases and J by 6 bases, with 12 bases between them. The germline CDR1 and CDR2 sequences are LGHDT and YNNKEL (reference sequence). CDR3: CASSGRPPNEQFF. The CDR3 DNA reads TGTGCCAGCAGTGGAAGGCCACCCAATGAGCAGTTCTTC.

V and J are TRBV19 and TRBJ2-7; a weak D match, TRBD2 (6 bases). V was pared by 4 bases and J by 0 bases, with 13 bases between. The CDR3 totals 15 residues. Germline assignment: CDR1 LNHDA and CDR2 SQIVND (reference sequence). DNA for the CDR3: TGTGCCAGTAGTAGCGTGGGAGGCAGCTCCTACGAGCAGTACTTC. Protein: CASSSVGGSSYEQYF. Supplemented by reference TRBV19 and TRBJ2-7, the full variable domain reads DGGITQSPKYLFRKEGQNVTLSCEQNLNHDAMYWYRQDPGQGLRLIYYSQIVNDFQKGDIAEGYSVSREKKESFPLTVTSAQKNPTAFYLCASSSVGGSSYEQYFGPGTRLTVT.

This clone appeared once. The genes are TRBV28 and TRBJ2-2; D is ambiguous. The CDR3 is made up of 12 amino acids. CDR1 MDHEN and CDR2 SYDVKM come from the germline V gene. V lost 6 bases to trimming and J lost 6 bases, with 8 bases between them. The CDR3 sequence is CASSPYAGELFF. As DNA, the CDR3 is TGTGCCAGCAGCCCCTATGCCGGGGAGCTGTTTTTT.

This rearrangement joins TRBV19 to TRBJ2-1, with D possibly being TRBD1 or TRBD2 (5 bases each). There are 14 residues in the CDR3. The germline V gene has CDR1 LNHDA and CDR2 SQIVND (reference sequence). V was shortened by 4 bases and J by 5 bases, with 12 bases between the two germline ends. The CDR3 coding sequence is TGTGCCAGTAGTACCCGGGACGGAAACAATGAGCAGTTCTTC. Translated, it gives CASSTRDGNNEQFF.

The CDR3, as DNA: TGTGCCAGCAGCCACGCCACAGGGGGAAGCACAGATACGCAGTATTTT. This sequence encodes CASSHATGGSTDTQYF. This chain uses TRBV4-2 with TRBJ2-3, with 8 bases that match TRBD1. CDR3 length equals 16 residues. Trimming at V came to 3 bases and at J to 0 bases, leaving 5 bases not matched to a gene. CDR1 LGHNA and CDR2 YNFKEQ come from the germline V gene.

This clone was picked up a small number of times. CDR3 sequence reads: CASSLSGRNTGELFF. The CDR3 bases are TGTGCCAGCAGCTTATCAGGGCGCAACACCGGGGAGCTGTTTTTT. The V and J genes are TRBV7-9 and TRBJ2-2, with D possibly TRBD1 on 5 matching bases. The CDR3 loop spans 15 amino acids. The ends were cut back, 2 bases at V and 2 bases at J, with 9 bases in the middle. Germline CDR1 reads SEHNR; CDR2 reads FQNEAQ (reference sequence).

This chain joins TRBV7-6 and TRBJ1-1; possibly TRBD1 for D (5 bases). Germline CDR1 and CDR2: SGHVS and FNYEAQ. V lost 4 bases and J 6 bases, leaving 15 bases between the germline ends. CDR3 length equals 14 residues. The CDR3 is CASSSGTLLPEAFF. In nucleotides, the CDR3 is TGTGCCAGCAGCTCCGGGACCCTCCTCCCTGAAGCTTTCTTT.

This clone came up a few times. The chain couples TRBV6-4 to TRBJ1-1, with D unresolved. The CDR3 has 13 amino acids. Germline values: CDR1 MRHNA, CDR2 SNTAGT. V was shortened by 2 bases and J by 1 base, with 5 bases between the two germline ends. In DNA form, the CDR3 reads TGTGCCAGCAGTGACAGGGCGAACACTGAAGCTTTCTTT. Translating gives CASSDRANTEAFF.

The gene calls are TRBV6-2 or TRBV6-3 and TRBJ2-7; no clear D. V was shortened by 0 bases and J by 2 bases, with 20 bases between the two germline ends. The CDR3 is made up of 18 amino acids. Germline V CDR1 and CDR2: MNHEY, SVGEGT. The CDR3 bases are TGTGCCAGCAGTTACTCGCAGGCCCTCTACTCATTTACCTACGAGCAGTACTTC. Residues: CASSYSQALYSFTYEQYF.

This clone was counted once. J is TRBJ2-1 and V is TRBV6-6, with 7 bases fitting TRBD2. CDR3 length equals 17 residues. After removal of 5 bases from V and 2 bases from J, the junction contained 12 bases not matched to a gene. Germline V gene data show CDR1 as MNHNY and CDR2 as SVGAGI (reference sequence). The CDR3 spells CASSQDRIAGPYNEQFF. The CDR3 nucleotides are TGTGCCAGCAGTCAGGACCGGATAGCGGGCCCCTACAATGAGCAGTTCTTC.

The chain is built from TRBV2 and TRBJ2-7; 11 bases align to TRBD2. The CDR3 has 14 amino acids. From germline, CDR1 is SNHLY and CDR2 FYNNEI. V lost 6 bases and J lost 3; bases outside the gene matches: 4. The CDR3 DNA reads as TGTGCCAGCAGGATGGGACTAGCGGACTACGAGCAGTACTTC. It is translated as CASRMGLADYEQYF.

This rearrangement joins TRBV28 to TRBJ1-1; D is ambiguous. CDR3 length equals 17 residues. From germline, CDR1 is MDHEN and CDR2 SYDVKM. With 1 base removed from V and 2 bases from J, the gap between germline ends came to 17 bases. The CDR3 protein is CASSLFGRKPPNTEAFF. CDR3 in DNA: TGTGCCAGCAGTTTATTCGGTAGAAAACCCCCAAACACTGAAGCTTTCTTT.

This clone was counted only a few times. The V call is TRBV9, the J call TRBJ1-1, with 8 positions matching TRBD1. The trim removed 0 bases at V and 1 base at J, leaving 8 bases unmatched. Looked up from germline, CDR1 is SGDLS and CDR2 is YYNGEE. This CDR3 spans 17 amino acids. The CDR3 DNA follows: TGTGCCAGCAGCGTAGCAGGATCAGGGGGCGCGAACACTGAAGCTTTCTTT. Translating it yields CASSVAGSGGANTEAFF.

As for this clone: The junction differs from germline at one of its ends, possibly a read error. Other DNA variants within this sample encode the same CDR3. The chain carries TRBV7-9 and TRBJ1-2; D uncertain. Germline lookup yields CDR1 SEHNR and CDR2 FQNEAQ (reference sequence). This CDR3 comprises 15 residues. CDR3 sequence: CASSLYVGRNYGYTF. CDR3 DNA: TGTGCCAGCAGCTTATACGTCGGTCGGAACTATGGCTACACCTTT.

This rearrangement joins TRBV27 to TRBJ2-7, with 15 bases aligning to TRBD2. This CDR3 has 14 residues. V gave up 5 bases and J gave up 6 bases; unmatched junction bases: 2. CDR1 MNHEY and CDR2 SMNVEV come from the germline V gene (reference sequence). Written as DNA, the CDR3 is TGTGCCAGCAGTCGGACTAGCGGGAGGGGCGAGCAGTACTTC. This codes for CASSRTSGRGEQYF.

The chain uses TRBV28 and TRBJ2-7, with D perhaps matching TRBD1 (6 bases). Germline V CDR1 and CDR2: MDHEN, SYDVKM. The CDR3 loop spans 15 amino acids. V was cut by 5 bases and J by 1 base, with 15 bases left in between. CDR3 protein: CASSRMGAFSYEQYF. The CDR3, as DNA: TGTGCCAGCAGTCGGATGGGGGCCTTTTCCTACGAGCAGTACTTC.

This clone was detected a few times. The V gene is TRBV11-2, the J gene TRBJ1-3; TRBD1 agrees at 9 bases. Germline V gene lookup returns CDR1 SGHAT and CDR2 FQNNGV. Germline trimming cut 5 bases from V and 3 bases from J; bases unmatched to any gene: 5. The CDR3 has 15 amino acids. DNA of the CDR3: TGTGCCAGCAGCCCACAGGGGGCTATTGGAAACACCATATATTTT. Translating it yields CASSPQGAIGNTIYF.

The chain couples TRBV5-5 to TRBJ1-1; no clear D gene. The CDR3 is 17 residues long. Deletions cut 0 bases from V and 0 bases from J, with 15 bases between. Germline V lookup: CDR1 SGHKS, CDR2 YYEKEE (reference sequence). The CDR3 DNA is TGTGCCAGCAGCTTGGATGCCGGAGGACTACTGAACACTGAAGCTTTCTTT. It translates to CASSLDAGGLLNTEAFF.

This clone was seen once. The chain is built from TRBV28 and TRBJ2-7; no reliable D call. The CDR3 covers 13 residues. V dropped 4 bases and J dropped 3 bases, with 10 bases sitting between them. Looked up from germline, CDR1 is MDHEN and CDR2 is SYDVKM. In DNA form, the CDR3 reads TGTGCCAGCAGTTCCATCTTCGGCTACGAGCAGTACTTC. It yields the protein CASSSIFGYEQYF.

The chain is built from TRBV7-3 and TRBJ2-1; TRBD2 aligns across 7 bases. The CDR3 is 12 residues long. Germline values: CDR1 SGHTA, CDR2 FQGTGA. Trimming at V came to 5 bases and at J to 10 bases, leaving 5 bases not matched to a gene. The CDR3: CASSISSGEQFF. In DNA form, the CDR3 reads TGTGCCAGCAGCATCTCTAGCGGCGAGCAGTTCTTC.

The rearrangement uses TRBV7-3 and TRBJ1-1, with D hard to call. Trimming removed 0 bases at V and 3 bases at J, with 5 bases between. Germline-derived CDR1 and CDR2 are SGHTA and FQGTGA. This CDR3 spans 13 amino acids. CDR3 region: CASSLTTYTEAFF. The CDR3 DNA sequence: TGTGCCAGCAGCTTAACTACATACACTGAAGCTTTCTTT.

This clone appeared a single time. The rearrangement links TRBV28 to TRBJ2-1, with D possibly being TRBD2 (5 bases). V was trimmed by 3 bases and J by 9 bases, leaving 6 bases between them. CDR3 length: 11 residues. The germline CDR1 and CDR2 sequences are MDHEN and SYDVKM. The CDR3 DNA sequence: TGTGCCAGCAGTTTTCGGGGTGAGCAGTTCTTC. It codes for CASSFRGEQFF.

This clone was seen a handful of times. The CDR3, as DNA: TGCGCCAGCAGCCCTACGAGTTTTAACACTGAAGCTTTCTTT. Encoded protein: CASSPTSFNTEAFF. The V and J genes are TRBV4-1 and TRBJ1-1; no clear D gene. Trimming stripped 4 bases from V and 2 bases from J, with 11 bases between. CDR3 length: 14 amino acids. Germline loops: CDR1 MGHRA, CDR2 YSYEKL.